A single sample gave rise to the 3 T cell receptor beta chains below, sequenced in a study of T cell changes during pregnancy in multiple sclerosis. The repertoire was sequenced with immunoSEQ multiplex PCR; TCRdb's copy has only in-frame clones and lacks some. The table shows some 64,000 clones, with around nine tenths occurring only once. Sequencing was performed on peripheral blood, taken in the first trimester of pregnancy. These receptor sequences come from a female donor in good health, enrolled as a control in a pregnancy study.

The gene calls are TRBV5-1 and TRBJ2-1; TRBD1 matches at 9 bases. Germline trimming cut 0 bases from V and 7 bases from J; bases unmatched to any gene: 5. The CDR3 is 15 amino acids. Per the germline V gene, CDR1 is SGHRS and CDR2 is YFSETQ. This chain's CDR3 is CASSLARTGVNEQFF. The DNA of the CDR3 is TGCGCCAGCAGCTTGGCCAGGACAGGGGTAAATGAGCAGTTCTTC.

The CDR3 protein is CASSLGVRAGGPMGTDTQYF. The CDR3 DNA reads TGCGCCAGCAGCTTGGGAGTTCGAGCGGGGGGGCCGATGGGGACAGATACGCAGTATTTT. V gene TRBV5-1 combines with J gene TRBJ2-3, with TRBD2 matching 10 bases. From germline, CDR1 is SGHRS and CDR2 YFSETQ. The CDR3 has 20 amino acids. J gave up 3 bases and V 0 bases, and 16 bases lay outside the gene matches.

The V gene is TRBV4-3, the J gene TRBJ2-7; D may be TRBD1 (6 bases). V lost 0 bases and J lost 2, with 11 bases in between. The CDR3 is 15 residues long. CDR1 is LGHNA, CDR2 YSLEER, per germline. CDR3 coding DNA: TGCGCCAGCAGCCAAGATGTGGGGGCCACCTACGAGCAGTACTTC. It specifies CASSQDVGATYEQYF.